These 28 T cell receptor beta chains came from one sample sequenced in a study of blood T cell repertoires in COVID-19 (dated by TCRdb to between 2020 and 2021). The library was made by the immunoSEQ multiplex PCR assay. The immuneACCESS repertoire file appears here via TCRdb, limited to in-frame rearrangements. These files lack a portion of the clones; in checked studies, under half of the deficit traces to unresolved V genes, and the cause of the others is not known. The table for this sample lists roughly 180,000 clones; approximately 82% of them were counted only once. Of the sample, 3.6% falls within the top ten clones. The sample taken for sequencing was PBMCs or T cells enriched from blood (not recorded which). These receptors all stem from a woman in her forties or fifties in a cohort exposed to, infected with or recovered from COVID-19 (not recorded which).

V and J are TRBV5-6 and TRBJ1-4; no reliable D call. The length of the CDR3 is 13 residues. Germline CDR1 is SGHDT and CDR2 is YYEEEE. V dropped 0 bases and J dropped 5 bases, with 5 bases sitting between them. The CDR3 loop reads CASSLGQNEKLFF. DNA of the CDR3: TGTGCCAGCAGCTTGGGGCAGAATGAAAAACTGTTTTTT.

This clone was counted only a few times. The CDR3 here is CASSRTRNDNEKLFF. The CDR3 coding sequence is TGTGCCAGCAGTCGAACTCGCAATGATAATGAAAAACTGTTTTTT. The J gene is TRBJ1-4, the V gene TRBV28; D ambiguous. There are 15 residues in the CDR3. V lost 5 bases, J lost 4 bases, and 14 bases lay in between. The germline CDR1 and CDR2 sequences are MDHEN and SYDVKM.

The chain carries TRBV5-6 and TRBJ2-7, with a tentative D call TRBD1 (6 bases). Germline loops: CDR1 SGHDT, CDR2 YYEEEE. The CDR3 consists of 14 residues. V was pared by 2 bases and J by 4 bases, with 13 bases between. This chain's CDR3 is CASSFNQGPYEQYF. The CDR3 bases are TGTGCCAGCAGCTTCAACCAGGGGCCGTACGAGCAGTACTTC.

The table lists this clone with a count of one. The chain joins TRBV28 to TRBJ1-1; D is unclear. Trimming took off 2 bases at V and 3 bases at J, with 10 bases between the two ends. CDR1 and CDR2 from the germline V gene are MDHEN and SYDVKM. The CDR3 sequence is 14 residues long. The CDR3 region is CASSLAGWDTEAFF. CDR3 sequence (DNA): TGTGCCAGCAGTTTAGCGGGGTGGGACACTGAAGCTTTCTTT. The complete variable domain, with remaining parts taken from reference TRBV28 and TRBJ1-1, reads DVKVTQSSRYLVKRTGEKVFLECVQDMDHENMFWYRQDPGLGLRLIYFSYDVKMKEKGDIPEGYSVSREKKERFSLILESASTNQTSMYLCASSLAGWDTEAFFGQGTRLTVV.

V and J are TRBV27 and TRBJ2-1; maybe TRBD2 (6 bases). The CDR3 has 15 residues. Germline V gives CDR1 MNHEY, CDR2 SMNVEV (reference sequence). V lost 1 base, J lost 4 bases, and 11 bases lay in between. CDR3 nucleotide sequence: TGTGCCAGCAGTTTATTCAGCGGGCCATACAATGAGCAGTTCTTC. It specifies CASSLFSGPYNEQFF.

A few counts support this clone. The V and J genes are TRBV19 and TRBJ1-4; 8 positions match TRBD1. Germline V gene lookup returns CDR1 LNHDA and CDR2 SQIVND (reference sequence). The CDR3 is 16 residues long. The ends lost 9 bases at V and 7 bases at J; junction bases unmatched: 16. The CDR3 region is CASKPPRDRGLEKLFF. CDR3 nucleotide sequence: TGTGCCAGCAAACCCCCCCGCGACAGGGGCCTTGAAAAACTGTTTTTT.

This chain connects TRBV11-3 to TRBJ2-3; 10 nucleotides line up with TRBD2. The CDR3 loop spans 15 amino acids. The germline V gene has CDR1 SGHNT and CDR2 YENEEA. Germline trimming cut 5 bases from V and 5 bases from J; bases unmatched to any gene: 7. Here the CDR3 reads CASSPEGTSEDTQYF. The CDR3 DNA reads TGTGCCAGCAGCCCGGAGGGGACTAGCGAAGATACGCAGTATTTT.

V and J are TRBV28 and TRBJ1-5; D gene uncertain. V lost 8 bases, J lost 2 bases, and 13 bases lay in between. This CDR3 comprises 14 residues. Looked up from germline, CDR1 is MDHEN and CDR2 is SYDVKM. This CDR3 reads CASSPVVGNQPQHF. The CDR3 DNA reads TGTGCCAGCTCCCCGGTGGTCGGCAATCAGCCCCAGCATTTT. Variable domain in full (rest from reference TRBV28 and TRBJ1-5): DVKVTQSSRYLVKRTGEKVFLECVQDMDHENMFWYRQDPGLGLRLIYFSYDVKMKEKGDIPEGYSVSREKKERFSLILESASTNQTSMYLCASSPVVGNQPQHFGDGTRLSIL.

The CDR3: CASSHSRGNTIYF. DNA of the CDR3: TGTGCCAGCAGCCACTCCAGGGGAAACACCATATATTTT. The rearrangement uses TRBV3-1 (or the pseudogene TRBV3-2) and TRBJ1-3; D not resolved. The germline CDR1 and CDR2 sequences are LGHDT and YNNKEL (reference sequence). This CDR3 has 13 residues. Trimming shortened V by 3 bases and J by 4 bases, and 7 bases separated the two germline ends.

The V and J genes are TRBV19 and TRBJ1-1; D possibly corresponds to TRBD1 (5 bases). Trimming removed 6 bases from V and 4 bases from J, with 12 bases in between. Per germline, CDR1 LNHDA and CDR2 SQIVND (reference sequence). The CDR3 extends over 13 amino acids. CDR3 coding DNA: TGTGCCAGTAGCTTGGACGGGGGCACTGAAGCTTTCTTT. Amino acid sequence: CASSLDGGTEAFF.

This chain uses TRBV9 with TRBJ1-2, with D uncertain. Per the germline V gene, CDR1 is SGDLS and CDR2 is YYNGEE. With 3 bases removed from V and 1 base from J, the gap between germline ends came to 10 bases. The CDR3 totals 14 residues. The CDR3 protein is CASSGSRVNYGYTF. The CDR3 nucleotides are TGTGCCAGCAGCGGATCTCGGGTTAACTATGGCTACACCTTC.

The chain links TRBV24-1 to TRBJ2-2; 10 bases match TRBD1. Germline V gene lookup returns CDR1 KGHDR and CDR2 SFDVKD. The CDR3 has 13 amino acids. Trimming took 10 bases from V and 9 from J; bases not matched to a gene: 7. The CDR3 region is CATMGQGSRELFF. The CDR3, as DNA: TGTGCCACTATGGGACAGGGGTCCAGGGAGCTGTTTTTT.

The V call is TRBV9, the J call TRBJ1-2; 7 bases map to TRBD1. The CDR3 extends over 14 amino acids. V gave up 0 bases and J gave up 8 bases; unmatched junction bases: 7. Germline CDR1 is SGDLS and CDR2 is YYNGEE. The DNA of the CDR3 is TGTGCCAGCAGCGTAGAGGGGGCATGGCGGGGCTACACCTTC. This gives the protein CASSVEGAWRGYTF.

The chain combines TRBV5-8 with TRBJ1-2; 8 nucleotides line up with TRBD1. Per the germline V gene, CDR1 is SGHTS and CDR2 is YDEGEE. CDR3 length equals 13 residues. Trimming at V came to 0 bases and at J to 8 bases, leaving 3 bases not matched to a gene. CDR3 in DNA: TGTGCCAGCAGCTTGGCAGGGGGCGAAGGCTACACCTTC. Protein product: CASSLAGGEGYTF. Drawing the rest from reference TRBV5-8 and TRBJ1-2, the complete variable domain is EAGVTQSPTHLIKTRGQQATLRCSPISGHTSVYWYQQALGLGLQFLLWYDEGEERNRGNFPPRFSGRQFPNYSSELNVNALELEDSALYLCASSLAGGEGYTFGSGTRLTVV.

This clone has just one count. The chain joins TRBV5-4 to TRBJ1-2, with a tentative D call TRBD1 (5 bases). This CDR3 region has 14 residues. Germline lookup yields CDR1 SGHNT and CDR2 YYREEE (reference sequence). The germline V and J ends were trimmed by 0 bases and 8 bases, with 14 bases remaining between them. The CDR3 DNA reads TGTGCCAGCAGCTTGGCAGGGTACGTTGTGGGCTACACCTTC. Protein: CASSLAGYVVGYTF. The full variable domain, rest sourced from reference TRBV5-4 and TRBJ1-2, is ETGVTQSPTHLIKTRGQQVTLRCSSQSGHNTVSWYQQALGQGPQFIFQYYREEENGRGNFPPRFSGLQFPNYSSELNVNALELDDSALYLCASSLAGYVVGYTFGSGTRLTVV.

The CDR3: CASSLNRDYYEQYF. In DNA, the CDR3 is TGTGCCAGCAGTTTGAACAGGGACTACTACGAGCAGTACTTC. The V and J genes are TRBV27 and TRBJ2-7; tentatively, D is TRBD2 (7 bases). Trimming shortened V by 3 bases and J by 3 bases, and 12 bases separated the two germline ends. CDR3 length equals 14 residues. CDR1 and CDR2 (germline): MNHEY, SMNVEV (reference sequence).

The CDR3 DNA sequence: TGTGCCATCAGTGAGTCACTGACTGAATCCTACGAGCAGTACTTC. Translation: CAISESLTESYEQYF. The chain uses TRBV10-3 and TRBJ2-7; D remains ambiguous. V lost 0 bases to trimming and J lost 1 base, with 10 bases between them. This CDR3 spans 15 amino acids. Germline-derived CDR1 and CDR2 are ENHRY and SYGVKD.

This chain links TRBV10-2 with TRBJ2-7; TRBD1 is a possible D gene (7 bases). Deletions cut 5 bases from V and 4 bases from J, with 21 bases between. The CDR3 length is 16 residues. The germline gives CDR1 WSHSY, CDR2 SAAADI. Written as DNA, the CDR3 is TGCGCCAGCAGTCCCAGGGGGGCGGGCGGCCGTTACGAGCAGTACTTC. Its translation is CASSPRGAGGRYEQYF.

This chain connects TRBV12-2 to TRBJ1-2; the table calls TRBD1, which could not be checked here. TRBV12-2 constitutes a pseudogene. The CDR3 runs 12 residues. In nucleotides, the CDR3 is TGTGCAAGTCGATCAGGGGGCTCTGGCTACACCTTC. Its protein is CASRSGGSGYTF.

The chain couples TRBV29-1 to TRBJ1-1; the D is unclear. Trimming pared 2 bases from V and 1 base from J, leaving 11 bases between. This CDR3 region has 14 residues. The germline gives CDR1 SQVTM, CDR2 ANQGSEA. CDR3 DNA: TGCAGCGTTGAACAGGTCCGCCGGAACACTGAAGCTTTCTTT. Its protein product is CSVEQVRRNTEAFF. Filled out from reference TRBV29-1 and TRBJ1-1, the complete variable domain reads SAVISQKPSRDICQRGTSLTIQCQVDSQVTMMFWYRQQPGQSLTLIATANQGSEATYESGFVIDKFPISRPNLTFSTLTVSNMSPEDSSIYLCSVEQVRRNTEAFFGQGTRLTVV.

The chain recombines TRBV5-5 with TRBJ1-5, with no clear D. Trimming took off 0 bases at V and 8 bases at J, with 15 bases between the two ends. CDR3 length: 15 residues. CDR1 and CDR2 (germline): SGHKS, YYEKEE (reference sequence). The CDR3 DNA is TGTGCCAGCAGCTTGGTTGGCTTCCCCCGGGAGCCCCAGCATTTT. Its translation: CASSLVGFPREPQHF.

This clone was seen a single time. The chain combines TRBV28 with TRBJ1-6; D gene uncertain. The V end was cut by 5 bases, the J end by 6 bases, with 14 bases between. CDR1 is MDHEN, CDR2 SYDVKM, per germline. This CDR3 contains 15 residues. CDR3: CASSPRRVGNSPLHF. The CDR3 bases are TGTGCCAGCAGTCCCCGGAGGGTTGGTAATTCACCCCTCCACTTT.

The chain employs TRBV12-3 or TRBV12-4 and TRBJ2-3; D remains ambiguous. CDR3 length: 13 amino acids. Trimming removed 2 bases at V and 2 bases at J, with 5 bases between. CDR3 in amino acids: CASSLSSTDTQYF. In DNA form, the CDR3 reads TGTGCCAGCAGTTTATCCTCCACAGATACGCAGTATTTT.

The chain joins TRBV5-6 to TRBJ2-3; weak D call: TRBD1 (8 bases). V was shortened by 5 bases and J by 3 bases, with 22 bases between the two germline ends. Germline V lookup: CDR1 SGHDT, CDR2 YYEEEE. CDR3 length equals 17 residues. The CDR3 sequence is CASSYYQGASGTDTQYF. CDR3 coding DNA: TGTGCCAGCAGTTACTACCAGGGGGCTAGCGGTACAGATACGCAGTATTTT.

The chain couples TRBV28 to TRBJ1-5; D uncertain. The CDR3 sequence is 14 residues long. CDR1 is MDHEN, CDR2 SYDVKM, per germline. Trimming left V 10 bases short and J 7 bases short, with 20 bases between. The CDR3 protein is CAIDDSRTLQPQHF. In DNA, the CDR3 is TGTGCCATCGACGACTCCAGGACTCTACAGCCCCAGCATTTT.

The DNA of the CDR3 is TGTGCCAGTAGTAAAACGACAGGGATCACCTCTGGAAACACCATATATTTT. Translation: CASSKTTGITSGNTIYF. The chain links TRBV19 to TRBJ1-3; 7 positions agree with TRBD1. Germline-derived CDR1 and CDR2 are LNHDA and SQIVND (reference sequence). V shed 4 bases and J 0 bases; nucleotides not matched to a gene: 9. CDR3 size: 17 residues.

This chain joins TRBV15 and TRBJ2-1, with D perhaps matching TRBD1 (5 bases). The length of the CDR3 is 15 residues. The germline V and J ends were trimmed by 6 bases and 0 bases, with 12 bases remaining between them. Germline V gives CDR1 LNHNV, CDR2 YYDKDF (reference sequence). CDR3 sequence (DNA): TGTGCCACCAGTCCCGACAGAAGCTCCTACAATGAGCAGTTCTTC. Encoded protein: CATSPDRSSYNEQFF. Based on the CDR3 plus reference TRBV15 and TRBJ2-1, the full variable domain is DAMVIQNPRYQVTQFGKPVTLSCSQTLNHNVMYWYQQKSSQAPKLLFHYYDKDFNNEADTPDNFQSRRPNTSFCFLDIRSPGLGDTAMYLCATSPDRSSYNEQFFGPGTRLTVL.

The gene calls are TRBV7-3 and TRBJ1-1, with D possibly being TRBD1 (5 bases). The CDR3 is 14 amino acids. V shed 5 bases and J shed 1 base, with 11 bases lying between them. CDR1 and CDR2 from the germline V gene are SGHTA and FQGTGA. CDR3 protein: CASSRGQGNTEAFF. DNA of the CDR3: TGTGCCAGCAGCAGAGGACAAGGGAACACTGAAGCTTTCTTT.